This T cell receptor (beta chain) is drawn from a study of blood T cell repertoires in COVID-19. Background on the study: The United States, Italy and Spain supplied acute and convalescent COVID-19 samples.

The trim removed 4 bases at V and 4 bases at J, leaving 7 bases unmatched. Per germline, CDR1 SGHDT and CDR2 YYEEEE. This CDR3 has 14 amino acids. Per the study methods: Estimated nucleated cell counts came from reference gene primer amplification. TCRdb's copy holds only in-frame clones and misses some; the assay was immunoSEQ multiplex PCR. D and trimming were read from the DNA, whereas the V and J calls and clone size are those reported in that table. This table has 97,000 or so clones, around 90% appearing once. Sequenced material: peripheral blood. This sequence joins TRBV5-6 and TRBJ2-5; 7 positions match TRBD1. This clonotype was obtained from a man aged 50-59 years with active or convalescent COVID-19. CDR3 sequence: CASSQPSGGETQYF. The CDR3 DNA is TGTGCCAGCAGCCAACCCTCAGGGGGAGAGACCCAGTACTTC. Full variable domain (missing parts from reference TRBV5-6 and TRBJ2-5): DAGVTQSPTHLIKTRGQQVTLRCSPKSGHDTVSWYQQALGQGPQFIFQYYEEEERQRGNFPDRFSGHQFPNYSSELNVNALLLGDSALYLCASSQPSGGETQYFGPGTRLLVL.